These T cell receptor beta chains were read from a single sample in a study of blood T cell repertoires in COVID-19. Repertoires were generated with immunoSEQ multiplex PCR, while TCRdb's copy carries only in-frame clones and drops some. The sample has some 120,000 clones; around nine tenths are singletons. Sequenced sample: peripheral blood. These receptors were obtained from an elderly woman with acute or convalescent COVID-19. Both conserved end residues are part of each CDR3. Fields, in order: V gene, D gene, clone size, J gene, CDR3 DNA, CDR3 protein. D genes are given only for firm matches. The size field is filled for only some rows; it gives once, few, many or a size class.

TRBV5-1	TRBD1	once	TRBJ1-4	TGCGCCAGCAGCTTGGTGGTAGGGGGCGGCGAAAAACTGTTTTTT	CASSLVVGGGEKLFF
TRBV15	NA	NA	TRBJ1-4	TGTGCCACCAGCAGAGCCTCCCAGGGAAATGAAAAACTGTTTTTT	CATSRASQGNEKLFF
TRBV7-3	TRBD1	NA	TRBJ1-2	TGTGCCAGCAGCTTTACAGGGGGTAATAACTATGGCTACACCTTC	CASSFTGGNNYGYTF
TRBV5-6	TRBD1	NA	TRBJ1-2	TGTGCCAGCAGCGTGGGACAGAGCTATGGCTACACCTTC	CASSVGQSYGYTF
TRBV7-2	TRBD2	NA	TRBJ2-7	TGTGCCAGCAGCTTATCAGGAGCGGGGGGGCGCGAGCAGTACTTC	CASSLSGAGGREQYF
TRBV7-2	NA	NA	TRBJ2-5	TGTGCCAGCAGCCGGGGGGCCTCCCAAGAGACCCAGTACTTC	CASSRGASQETQYF
TRBV6-5	NA	NA	TRBJ1-2	TGTGCCAGCAGTTACTCTGTAACCGGTGGCTACACCTTC	CASSYSVTGGYTF
TRBV9	NA	NA	TRBJ2-2	TGTGCCAGCAGCGCAGGACAGAACACCGGGGAGCTGTTTTTT	CASSAGQNTGELFF
TRBV12-3/TRBV12-4	NA	once	TRBJ2-2	TGTGCCAGCACACTTGGCACCGGGGAGCTGTTTTTT	CASTLGTGELFF
TRBV4-1	NA	NA	TRBJ1-3	TGCGCCAGCAGCCAACGGGTCCCTGGAAACACCATATATTTT	CASSQRVPGNTIYF
TRBV4-1	NA	NA	TRBJ1-5	TGCGCCAGCAGCCAAGAAACCATGGGGCAAAATCAGCCCCAGCATTTT	CASSQETMGQNQPQHF
TRBV11-2	TRBD2	NA	TRBJ2-7	TGTGCCAGCAGTTCTCGGCTAGCGGACTTCGGACAGTACTTC	CASSSRLADFGQYF
TRBV3-1/TRBV3-2	TRBD1	NA	TRBJ1-3	TGTGCCAGCAGTCCCAGGGGGCTCTCTGGAAACACCATATATTTT	CASSPRGLSGNTIYF
TRBV5-1	TRBD1	NA	TRBJ1-2	TGCGCCAGCAGCCTTAGGACAGGGAATGGAGGCTACACCTTC	CASSLRTGNGGYTF
TRBV19	TRBD1	NA	TRBJ1-2	TGTGCCAGCGGACAGGGCCTAAACTATGGCTACACCTTC	CASGQGLNYGYTF
TRBV2	NA	NA	TRBJ1-2	TGTGCCAGCAAATACGCCGGGACTGAGAACACCTTC	CASKYAGTENTF
TRBV7-9	NA	NA	TRBJ2-5	TGTGCCAGCAGCTTAACACAGGAGACCCAGTACTTC	CASSLTQETQYF
TRBV19	TRBD1	once	TRBJ1-6	TGTGCCAGTAGTCCGCGGACAGGAGGGAATTCACCCCTCCACTTT	CASSPRTGGNSPLHF
TRBV7-8	TRBD2	NA	TRBJ2-3	TGTGCCAGCAGCTTAGTGGCGGGGGGCTCAGATACGCAGTATTTT	CASSLVAGGSDTQYF
TRBV5-1	NA	NA	TRBJ2-3	TGCGCCAGCATTGACGGAACTACTAGCACAGATACGCAGTATTTT	CASIDGTTSTDTQYF
TRBV11-3	NA	NA	TRBJ1-1	TGTGCCAGCAGCCTAGCGGGGAACGCTGAAGCTTTCTTT	CASSLAGNAEAFF
TRBV18	NA	NA	TRBJ2-3	TGTGCCAGCTCACCACCAGGGGCCCACACAGATACGCAGTATTTT	CASSPPGAHTDTQYF
TRBV18	NA	NA	TRBJ1-1	TGTGCCAGCTCACCAGGGCAAACTGAAGCTTTCTTT	CASSPGQTEAFF
TRBV9	NA	NA	TRBJ1-6	TGTGCCAGCAGCCTAGGGGCAGGGGAATCACCCCTCCACTTT	CASSLGAGESPLHF
TRBV15	NA	NA	TRBJ1-5	TGTGCCACCAGCAGAGATCAGGGCCCCAATCAGCCCCAGCATTTT	CATSRDQGPNQPQHF
TRBV2	TRBD1	once	TRBJ2-5	TGTGCCAGCAACCGACAGGGTAGGGAGACCCAGTACTTC	CASNRQGRETQYF
TRBV19	NA	NA	TRBJ1-2	TGTGCCAGTAGGGCAGTTGGGGCAGGGAACTATGGCTACACCTTC	CASRAVGAGNYGYTF
TRBV7-2	TRBD1	NA	TRBJ1-2	TGTGCCAGCAGTCACGGACAGGGCACTGGCTACACCTTC	CASSHGQGTGYTF
TRBV5-4	NA	NA	TRBJ2-1	TGTGCCAGCAGCCCCGGAGGGCCGGGTTACAATGAGCAGTTCTTC	CASSPGGPGYNEQFF
TRBV3-1/TRBV3-2	TRBD2	NA	TRBJ2-2	TGTGCCAGCAGCCGACTAGCGGGAGTTGCCACCGGGGAGCTGTTTTTT	CASSRLAGVATGELFF
TRBV7-7	TRBD2	NA	TRBJ2-2	TGTGCTAGCAGCTTAGGACTAGCGGACAACACCGGGGAGCTGTTTTTT	CASSLGLADNTGELFF
TRBV24-1	NA	NA	TRBJ2-2	TGTGCCACCAGGCCTAATCAAGGAGCAACCGGGGAGCTGTTTTTT	CATRPNQGATGELFF
TRBV6-1	NA	NA	TRBJ1-1	TGTGCCAGCAGTGACCCAGGGATAAGCGGGGGCACTGAAGCTTTCTTT	CASSDPGISGGTEAFF
TRBV6-6	NA	NA	TRBJ1-4	TGTGCCAGCAGTTACTCGGCGGAGGATCTGTTTTTT	CASSYSAEDLFF
TRBV9	NA	NA	TRBJ1-1	TGTGCCAGCAGCGTATTGGCGGGCACTGAAGCTTTCTTT	CASSVLAGTEAFF
TRBV28	TRBD2	once	TRBJ2-7	TGTGCCAGCAGTTCTTGGACTAGCGGGAGGGTAAGAGAGCAGTACTTC	CASSSWTSGRVREQYF
TRBV5-1	NA	NA	TRBJ1-1	TGCGCCAGCAGCTTAGTAGGGGACACTGAAGCTTTCTTT	CASSLVGDTEAFF
TRBV12-3/TRBV12-4	NA	NA	TRBJ2-2	TGTGCCAGCAGTCCCCGTCCCGCCGGGGAGCTGTTTTTT	CASSPRPAGELFF
TRBV2	NA	NA	TRBJ2-5	TGTGCCAGCAGCGACCGGACTACAATCCAAGAGACCCAGTACTTC	CASSDRTTIQETQYF
TRBV6-2/TRBV6-3	TRBD2	NA	TRBJ2-1	TGTGCCAGCAGTTCCCTGCTAGCGGGAGGTCATGAGCAGTTCTTC	CASSSLLAGGHEQFF
TRBV18	NA	NA	TRBJ1-1	TGTGCCAGCTCAGGGGGCCTGGGCTCTGAAGCTTTCTTT	CASSGGLGSEAFF
TRBV19	TRBD1	NA	TRBJ2-7	TGTGCCAGTAGTATTGCTTTAGCCCGGGACAGGTTTTACGAGCAGTACTTC	CASSIALARDRFYEQYF
TRBV6-5	NA	NA	TRBJ1-2	TGTGCCAGCAGTTACGGCGGCCCCATTGTGAGTGGCTACACCTTC	CASSYGGPIVSGYTF
TRBV3-1/TRBV3-2	TRBD2	once	TRBJ2-3	TGTGCCAGCAGCCAAAAGTGGGGCGGGGGTTTTAGCACAGATACGCAGTATTTT	CASSQKWGGGFSTDTQYF
TRBV5-1	NA	NA	TRBJ2-5	TGCGCCAGCAGCTTCGGCAGGGGAAGAGAGACCCAGTACTTC	CASSFGRGRETQYF
TRBV6-1	NA	NA	TRBJ2-4	TGTGCCAGCAGTGAAGTTGCAGGGGCAGGCAAAAACATTCAGTACTTC	CASSEVAGAGKNIQYF
TRBV6-5	TRBD1	NA	TRBJ2-7	TGTGCCAGCAGTTACAGCAGGACAGGGGTTATGGGCGAGCAGTACTTC	CASSYSRTGVMGEQYF
TRBV2	NA	NA	TRBJ2-1	TGTGCCAGCAGTCTCAGGAGGGCTGACGGTGAGCAGTTCTTC	CASSLRRADGEQFF
TRBV2	NA	once	TRBJ2-1	TGTGCCAGCAGTGAGGGGGGGCCCTACAATGAGCAGTTCTTC	CASSEGGPYNEQFF
TRBV29-1	NA	NA	TRBJ2-7	TGCAGCGTCGGGACAATTTACGAGCAGTACTTC	CSVGTIYEQYF
TRBV12-3/TRBV12-4	NA	NA	TRBJ1-5	TGTGCCAGCAGTTATTCAGGGGATCAGCCCCAGCATTTT	CASSYSGDQPQHF
TRBV7-9	NA	NA	TRBJ1-2	TGTGCCAGCAGCTTAGGGCCTGGACTGATCCGCTATGGCTACACCTTC	CASSLGPGLIRYGYTF
TRBV6-5	NA	NA	TRBJ2-7	TGTGCCAGTAGACAGGAACGGGACGGCTCCTACGAGCAGTACTTC	CASRQERDGSYEQYF
TRBV21-1	NA	NA	TRBJ1-1	TGTGCCAGCAGCAAGGCGGGACCCGAAGCTTTCTTT	CASSKAGPEAFF
TRBV10-3	TRBD2	NA	TRBJ2-2	TGTGCCATCACCCCTAGCGGGAGGACGAACACCGGGGAGCTGTTTTTT	CAITPSGRTNTGELFF